This note documents a single TCR beta chain sequence. Antigen: not known. The sample originates from a study of OX40 agonist ivuxolimab in advanced cancers. Study-wide findings and caveats: Doses of 0.1 to 3.0 mg/kg were accompanied by clonal expansion of CD4+ and CD8+ blood T cells by week 6.

TCRdb keeps only in-frame clones here, not all; method: immunoSEQ multiplex PCR. Of roughly 66,000 clones in the sample, roughly nine tenths are singletons; the top ten hold approximately 1.4%. Germline CDR1 reads SEHNR; CDR2 reads FQNEAQ (reference sequence). This CDR3 spans 15 amino acids. Trimming removed 4 bases from V and 1 base from J; junction bases left unmatched: 4. The sequence was obtained from an adult with an advanced solid tumor such as melanoma, head and neck, liver or kidney cancer. The gene calls are TRBV7-9 and TRBJ2-7, with 10 bases fitting TRBD2. Source: CD4+ or CD8+ T cells sorted from blood, taken in a trial of the OX40 agonist ivuxolimab. DNA of the CDR3: TGTGCCAGCAGCTCGACTAGCGGGCCGTCCTACGAGCAGTACTTC. It codes for CASSSTSGPSYEQYF.